This T cell receptor (beta chain) was identified during a study of blood T cell repertoires in COVID-19. Data came from immunoSEQ multiplex PCR; TCRdb stores just in-frame clones and leaves some out. The table includes more than 100,000 clones, 82% detected once. V shed 0 bases, J shed 10 bases, and the junction held 4 bases outside the gene matches. Germline CDR1 SGHRS, CDR2 YFSETQ. The CDR3 has 15 amino acids. This sequence joins TRBV5-1 and TRBJ1-6; 10 bases map to TRBD1. The receptor was derived from a woman aged 70-85 years with acute or convalescent COVID-19. Specimen: peripheral blood. CDR3 DNA sequence: TGCGCCAGCAGCTTGGGACAGGGGGCTTGGTCACCCCTCCACTTT. Encoded protein: CASSLGQGAWSPLHF. Supplemented by reference TRBV5-1 and TRBJ1-6, the full variable domain reads KAGVTQTPRYLIKTRGQQVTLSCSPISGHRSVSWYQQTPGQGLQFLFEYFSETQRNKGNFPGRFSGRQFSNSRSEMNVSTLELGDSALYLCASSLGQGAWSPLHFGNGTRLTVT.